This TCR beta chain is drawn from a study of cytomegalovirus exposure and HLA in healthy donors. Study-level background: Samples from HLA-typed donors yielded approximately 80 million unique TCRs in an early data release. Regarding the study as a whole: Sequencing depth across donors, presence/absence analyses assumed, was roughly uniform.

Points on this clone: Its antigen is currently unknown.

CDR1 and CDR2 from the germline V gene are MGHRA and YSYEKL. V was cut by 2 bases and J by 0 bases, with 14 bases left in between. This CDR3 region has 17 residues. The PCR used 60 Vbeta and 13 Jbeta primers. TCRdb's copy holds only in-frame clones and misses some; the assay was immunoSEQ multiplex PCR. The sample carries 110,000 or so clones, approximately 75% recorded once. The TCR originated in a man over 45 in good health and CMV-seropositive. The specimen sequenced was PBMCs. V usage is TRBV4-1 and J usage is TRBJ1-3; the D is unclear. CDR3 DNA sequence: TGCGCCAGCAGCCAACGACTCAAAGGATCCTCTGGAAACACCATATATTTT. This sequence encodes CASSQRLKGSSGNTIYF.